This record looks at one TCR beta chain sequence and its context. Its specificity is not known. The sample comes from a study of T cell responses to AZD1222 COVID-19 vaccine. General study results and limits: Repertoire sampling happened only post peak T cell response. At study baseline, merely five or six AZD1222 recipients were seropositive. White British people made up most donors, females outnumbered males, and clonal diversity was possibly underestimated.

This CDR3 contains 14 residues. Trimming shortened V by 4 bases and J by 7 bases, and 16 bases separated the two germline ends. The germline gives CDR1 LGHDT, CDR2 YNNKEL (reference sequence). This table comes from immunoSEQ multiplex PCR, and its TCRdb copy is limited to in-frame clones, with some not included. Of some 86,000 clones listed, 92% are singletons. Source: peripheral blood, taken on day 0 of AZD1222 vaccination. This clonotype was sampled from an adult in good health. The V and J genes are TRBV3-1 (or the pseudogene TRBV3-2) and TRBJ1-1; D is possibly TRBD1 (6 bases). CDR3 amino acids: CASSPGQLQGEAFF. The CDR3 coding sequence is TGTGCCAGCAGCCCAGGACAGCTACAGGGTGAAGCTTTCTTT.